One and the same sample provided the 24 T cell receptor beta chains below, sequenced in a study of T-cell reconstitution after alpha-beta-depleted transplantation in children. As it was prepared, the TCRbeta library received unique molecular identifiers. Via MiXCR, TCRdb re-called the PCR reads, giving one row per CDR3 protein. This table holds hundreds of thousands of distinct CDR3 sequences, under 15% found once. The sequencing used PBMCs, mostly from graft donor cells, collected 360 days after TCRalphabeta/CD19-depleted stem cell transplant. Source of these receptors: a male patient younger than 18 who had a stem cell transplant for acute myeloid leukemia, so the T cells may come from the graft donor.

This clonotype was seen ten or more times. The J gene is TRBJ1-6, the V gene TRBV21-1; TRBD1 reflects the table's D call only, with no check against the DNA. TRBV21-1 is noted as a pseudogene. CDR3 size: 16 residues. The DNA of the CDR3 is TGTGCCAGCAGCAAAGGGAGGGGGCTTGATAATTCACCCCTCCACTTT. Translation gives CASSKGRGLDNSPLHF.

The V and J genes are TRBV15 and TRBJ2-7; D might be TRBD1 (6 bases). Germline V gene lookup returns CDR1 LNHNV and CDR2 YYDKDF (reference sequence). Trimming stripped 8 bases from V and 3 bases from J, with 17 bases between. This CDR3 region has 14 residues. The CDR3 DNA follows: TGTGCCACCGGCACGGACAGCCTAAACTACGAGCAGTACTTC. Encoded protein: CATGTDSLNYEQYF. Drawing the rest from reference TRBV15 and TRBJ2-7, the complete variable domain is DAMVIQNPRYQVTQFGKPVTLSCSQTLNHNVMYWYQQKSSQAPKLLFHYYDKDFNNEADTPDNFQSRRPNTSFCFLDIRSPGLGDTAMYLCATGTDSLNYEQYFGPGTRLTVT.

On this clonotype itself: A single base separates this from a much larger clone, so it may be a read error. The rearrangement joins TRBV20-1 to TRBJ1-4; D is possibly TRBD1 (5 bases). CDR1 and CDR2 (germline): DFQATT, SNEGSKA (reference sequence). The CDR3 is made up of 13 amino acids. CDR3 bases: TGCAATGCTAGACCCAGGGCTGGTGAAAAACTGTTTTTT. Translating it yields CNARPRAGEKLFF.

The chain couples TRBV7-3 to TRBJ2-7; 8 bases agree with TRBD2. Germline CDR1 is SGHTA and CDR2 is FQGTGA. Trimming cost V 5 bases and J 0 bases; bases outside gene matches: 6. The CDR3 spans 15 residues. CDR3 coding DNA: TGTGCCAGCAGCCGAGCCGGGACTAGCTCCTACGAGCAGTACTTC. Translating gives CASSRAGTSSYEQYF.

The chain has TRBV3-1 and TRBJ2-1; TRBD1 aligns across 9 bases. Trimming cost V 2 bases and J 2 bases; bases outside gene matches: 7. Germline-derived CDR1 and CDR2 are LGHDT and YNNKEL (reference sequence). The CDR3 sequence is 17 residues long. Written as DNA, the CDR3 is TGTGCCAGCAGCCAAAGACAGGGGGGGACTACCTACAATGAGCAGTTCTTC. Translation gives CASSQRQGGTTYNEQFF.

This clonotype has just a few counts. The rearrangement uses TRBV28 and TRBJ2-1; D is perhaps TRBD2 (6 bases). The V gene's germline CDR1 is MDHEN and CDR2 SYDVKM. V was cut by 8 bases and J by 10 bases, with 15 bases left in between. The CDR3 is 12 amino acids. CDR3 nucleotide sequence: TGTGCCAGCGGGGGGATTAAGTACGAGCAGTTCTTC. Its protein product is CASGGIKYEQFF.

The chain uses TRBV11-3 and TRBJ2-5; D is ambiguous. Trimming removed 0 bases from V and 2 bases from J, with 4 bases in between. The CDR3 is made up of 13 amino acids. Germline lookup yields CDR1 SGHNT and CDR2 YENEEA. Here the CDR3 reads CASSLDQQETQYF. The CDR3 nucleotides are TGTGCCAGCAGCTTAGATCAGCAAGAGACCCAGTACTTC.

The chain recombines TRBV5-1 with TRBJ2-3; TRBD2 agrees at 7 bases. The CDR3 is 16 residues long. With 2 bases clipped from V and 4 bases from J, the junction kept 10 bases outside the gene matches. Per the germline V gene, CDR1 is SGHRS and CDR2 is YFSETQ. The CDR3 sequence: CASSLPLAEIADTQYF. CDR3 bases: TGCGCCAGCAGCTTACCCCTAGCGGAGATTGCAGATACGCAGTATTTT.

V usage is TRBV7-3 and J usage is TRBJ2-1, with a possible D match to TRBD2 (6 bases). Germline CDR1 is SGHTA and CDR2 is FQGTGA. V shed 6 bases and J shed 1 base, with 13 bases lying between them. CDR3 length: 15 amino acids. CDR3 sequence reads: CASSSGTPSYNEQFF. The CDR3 nucleotides are TGTGCCAGCAGTAGCGGAACGCCTTCCTACAATGAGCAGTTCTTC.

This clonotype occurred a few times. The chain couples TRBV28 to TRBJ2-4, with TRBD2 identical over 9 bases. Germline trimming cut 7 bases from V and 9 bases from J; bases unmatched to any gene: 10. Germline values: CDR1 MDHEN, CDR2 SYDVKM. This CDR3 is 14 amino acids long. The chain's CDR3 is CASKPTLAGSIQYF. The DNA of the CDR3 is TGTGCCAGCAAACCAACCCTAGCGGGAAGCATTCAGTACTTC. Drawing the rest from reference TRBV28 and TRBJ2-4, the complete variable domain is DVKVTQSSRYLVKRTGEKVFLECVQDMDHENMFWYRQDPGLGLRLIYFSYDVKMKEKGDIPEGYSVSREKKERFSLILESASTNQTSMYLCASKPTLAGSIQYFGAGTRLSVL.

This clonotype was observed a handful of times. V and J are TRBV20-1 and TRBJ1-5; perhaps TRBD1 as D (6 bases). This CDR3 spans 14 amino acids. Germline V CDR1 and CDR2: DFQATT, SNEGSKA (reference sequence). Between the trimmed V and J ends, which lost 6 bases and 4 bases, there was a span of 16 bases. The CDR3 protein is CSAEQGLDNQPQHF. The CDR3 nucleotides are TGCAGTGCGGAACAGGGCTTAGATAATCAGCCCCAGCATTTT.

V gene TRBV6-1 combines with J gene TRBJ2-1, with D perhaps TRBD1 (6 bases). The germline CDR1 and CDR2 sequences are MNHNS and SASEGT. The CDR3 totals 17 residues. V lost 6 bases to trimming and J lost 2 bases, with 20 bases between them. The CDR3 sequence: CASSLRLEGGPYNEQFF. CDR3 DNA: TGTGCCAGCAGCCTCCGGCTAGAAGGGGGACCCTACAATGAGCAGTTCTTC.

The rearrangement uses TRBV24-1 and TRBJ2-2, with D possibly being TRBD2 (6 bases). Deletions cut 9 bases from V and 1 base from J, with 8 bases between. Per germline, CDR1 KGHDR and CDR2 SFDVKD. This CDR3 has 13 residues. The CDR3 loop is CATGRENTGELFF. The CDR3, as DNA: TGTGCCACCGGGCGGGAGAACACCGGGGAGCTGTTTTTT.

The table lists this clonotype with many counts. This sequence joins TRBV20-1 and TRBJ2-7, with D tentatively TRBD1 or TRBD2 (6 bases each). Trimming shortened V by 5 bases and J by 0 bases, and 11 bases separated the two germline ends. From germline, CDR1 is DFQATT and CDR2 SNEGSKA (reference sequence). The CDR3 contains 13 residues. The DNA of the CDR3 is TGCAGTGCTGGAGGGGGACCCTCCTACGAGCAGTACTTC. Translation gives CSAGGGPSYEQYF.

This clonotype was seen a few times. The chain couples TRBV29-1 to TRBJ2-5; D assignment may be TRBD1 or TRBD2 (5 bases each). V lost 5 bases, J lost 5 bases, and 12 bases lay in between. This CDR3 is built from 12 residues. Germline CDR1 and CDR2: SQVTM and ANQGSEA. CDR3 sequence: CSVKAWGETQYF. The CDR3 DNA is TGCAGCGTTAAAGCCTGGGGGGAGACCCAGTACTTC.

There are a few counts of this clonotype. The V gene is TRBV28, the J gene TRBJ2-7, with 10 nucleotides matching TRBD1. This CDR3 is 14 amino acids long. Per germline, CDR1 MDHEN and CDR2 SYDVKM. Losses at the gene ends were 6 bases for V and 7 bases for J; bases not matched to a gene: 9. CDR3 coding DNA: TGTGCCAGCAGATGGACAGGGGGTTCGTATGAGCAGTACTTC. Its translation: CASRWTGGSYEQYF.

This clonotype was counted many times. J is TRBJ2-7 and V is TRBV7-8, with a possible D match to TRBD1 (5 bases). The germline V gene encodes CDR1 SGHVS and CDR2 FQNEAQ. V shed 1 base and J shed 7 bases, with 14 bases lying between them. CDR3 length: 14 residues. CDR3 protein: CASSLVKGIEEQYF. The CDR3 bases are TGTGCCAGCAGCTTAGTTAAGGGGATAGAGGAGCAGTACTTC.

This clonotype has ten or more counts. V usage is TRBV6-1 and J usage is TRBJ1-1; the D is unclear. The V gene lost 4 bases and the J gene lost 0 bases, with 15 bases spanning the gap. The CDR3 runs 16 residues. Germline CDR1 MNHNS, CDR2 SASEGT. CDR3 protein: CASSGVRRHLNTEAFF. For the CDR3, the DNA is TGTGCCAGCAGTGGGGTAAGGAGGCATCTGAACACTGAAGCTTTCTTT.

This clonotype has ten or more counts. This chain uses TRBV29-1 with TRBJ2-7, with TRBD2 matching over 7 bases. J gave up 7 bases and V 1 base, and 10 bases lay outside the gene matches. This CDR3 is built from 14 residues. Germline V gene lookup returns CDR1 SQVTM and CDR2 ANQGSEA. In nucleotides, the CDR3 is TGCAGCGTTGAAGTCAGCGTGGGGGGGAGGGAGCAGTACTTC. Its translation is CSVEVSVGGREQYF.

This clonotype was recorded at least ten times. J is TRBJ1-1 and V is TRBV29-1, with D perhaps TRBD1 (5 bases). The CDR3 contains 12 residues. V was pared by 7 bases and J by 4 bases, with 13 bases between. CDR1 SQVTM and CDR2 ANQGSEA come from the germline V gene. Written as DNA, the CDR3 is TGCAGCGGGCATCAGGGCGGCACTGAAGCTTTCTTT. Translated: CSGHQGGTEAFF.

This clonotype showed up many times. The rearrangement links TRBV12-3 or TRBV12-4 to TRBJ2-7, with TRBD1 identical over 8 bases. V lost 2 bases to trimming and J lost 2 bases; unmatched junction nucleotides: 2. The CDR3 extends over 14 amino acids. This chain's CDR3 is CASSLRGQAYEQYF. The CDR3 region has the DNA TGTGCCAGCAGTTTACGGGGACAGGCCTACGAGCAGTACTTC.

With regard to this clonotype: A much larger clone differs by one base, so this may be a read error. The J gene is TRBJ2-1, the V gene TRBV7-9; TRBD2 might be the D (5 bases). The CDR3 totals 16 residues. Germline-derived CDR1 and CDR2 are SEHNR and FQNEAQ (reference sequence). The DNA of the CDR3 is TGTGCCAGCAGCTCCGACGGAGCGGCCAGCTACGATGAGCAGTTCTTC. As protein: CASSSDGAASYDEQFF.

The chain is built from TRBV20-1 and TRBJ2-7, with 9 bases aligning to TRBD2. The CDR3 extends over 13 amino acids. CDR1 is DFQATT and CDR2 is SNEGSKA in the germline V gene (reference sequence). Trimming removed 6 bases from V and 1 base from J; junction bases left unmatched: 4. The CDR3 loop is CSAILAGSYEQYF. The CDR3 nucleotides read TGCAGTGCCATCCTAGCGGGATCCTACGAGCAGTACTTC.

The chain joins TRBV5-1 to TRBJ2-7; tentative D call: TRBD2 (6 bases). CDR3 length equals 14 residues. Trimming cost V 4 bases and J 7 bases, with 18 bases left between them. Germline CDR1 and CDR2: SGHRS and YFSETQ. The CDR3 sequence is CASSPNVLAQEQYF. The CDR3 nucleotides read TGCGCCAGCAGCCCGAACGTACTAGCTCAAGAGCAGTACTTC.